This T cell receptor (beta chain) was sequenced in a study of OX40 agonist ivuxolimab in advanced cancers. About the research overall: The patients' treatment was ivuxolimab, an agonistic anti-OX40 (CD134) antibody. Study outcomes and limitations: At 0.1 to 3.0 mg/kg and by week 6, clonal expansion occurred in CD4+ and CD8+ blood T cells. On average, CD8+ T cells showed a greater number of expanded clones than CD4+.

The CDR3 has 15 residues. Germline V gives CDR1 LNHNV, CDR2 YYDKDF (reference sequence). After removal of 3 bases from V and 4 bases from J, the junction contained 3 bases not matched to a gene. Repertoires were generated with immunoSEQ multiplex PCR, while TCRdb's copy carries only in-frame clones and drops some. The sample contains about 37,000 clones, 70% to 90% of which appear only once. Blood draws occurred at baseline, cycle 4 day 1, and cycle 7 day 1. Note on this clone: The antigen is undetermined.

The starting material was CD4+ or CD8+ T cells sorted from blood, obtained in a trial of the OX40 agonist ivuxolimab. V and J are TRBV15 and TRBJ2-2, with 9 positions matching TRBD1. The TCR originated in an adult with an advanced solid tumor such as melanoma, head and neck, liver or kidney cancer. The CDR3 DNA reads as TGTGCCACCAGCAGGGTGGACAGGGGCACCGGGGAGCTGTTTTTT. It yields the protein CATSRVDRGTGELFF.